These T cell receptor beta chains were read from a single sample in a study of blood T cell repertoires in COVID-19. Only in-frame clones appear in the TCRdb table, and some are missing; sequencing was by immunoSEQ multiplex PCR. This table holds approximately 210,000 clones, about 87% found once. The sequenced sample was peripheral blood. These receptor sequences come from a man aged 70-80 years with acute or convalescent COVID-19. Each CDR3 is given with its conserved first and last residue. Fields, in order: V gene, J gene, CDR3 protein.

v_call: TRBV4-1
j_call: TRBJ2-7
cdr3_aa: CASSQGLAETYEQYF

v_call: TRBV7-9
j_call: TRBJ1-4
cdr3_aa: CASSSTGGGEKLFF

v_call: TRBV5-8
j_call: TRBJ2-5
cdr3_aa: CASSSAPGTSGFGETQYF

v_call: TRBV6-5
j_call: TRBJ1-2
cdr3_aa: CASSYGGQNYGYTF

v_call: TRBV3-1/TRBV3-2
j_call: TRBJ2-3
cdr3_aa: CASSSSSGGVTDTQYF

v_call: TRBV6-2/TRBV6-3
j_call: TRBJ1-6
cdr3_aa: CASSYSKVARLKGSPLHF

v_call: TRBV18
j_call: TRBJ2-1
cdr3_aa: CASSPGLSLSYNEQFF

v_call: TRBV11-1
j_call: TRBJ2-1
cdr3_aa: CASSLGLSSYNEQFF

v_call: TRBV6-2/TRBV6-3
j_call: TRBJ2-7
cdr3_aa: CASSYGTSGRRYEQYF

v_call: TRBV10-3
j_call: TRBJ2-2
cdr3_aa: CAISRAGAPTGELFF

v_call: TRBV3-1/TRBV3-2
j_call: TRBJ2-1
cdr3_aa: CASSQVRNEQFF

v_call: TRBV2
j_call: TRBJ1-5
cdr3_aa: CASSEATGGRSNQPQHF

v_call: TRBV19
j_call: TRBJ1-1
cdr3_aa: CASTTSWRVAAEAFF

v_call: TRBV18
j_call: TRBJ1-2
cdr3_aa: CASSPEGQLRRGYTF

v_call: TRBV19
j_call: TRBJ2-3
cdr3_aa: CASSTYRTRGGDTQYF

v_call: TRBV29-1
j_call: TRBJ2-7
cdr3_aa: CSVTPGAGYYEQYF

v_call: TRBV9
j_call: TRBJ1-1
cdr3_aa: CASSRRQGVDTEAFF

v_call: TRBV6-5
j_call: TRBJ1-5
cdr3_aa: CASRPRGSGNQPQHF

v_call: TRBV7-9
j_call: TRBJ1-6
cdr3_aa: CASSLEAGGVNSPLHF

v_call: TRBV5-1
j_call: TRBJ2-6
cdr3_aa: CASSSGAGANVLTF

v_call: TRBV14
j_call: TRBJ1-1
cdr3_aa: CASSQQGLRNTEAFF

v_call: TRBV27
j_call: TRBJ2-7
cdr3_aa: CASSPASGSSYEQYF

v_call: TRBV28
j_call: TRBJ2-1
cdr3_aa: CASGTSGYNEQFF

v_call: TRBV6-4
j_call: TRBJ1-5
cdr3_aa: CASSQDRDQPQHF

v_call: TRBV10-3
j_call: TRBJ2-3
cdr3_aa: CAMRTTLSTDTQYF

v_call: TRBV6-5
j_call: TRBJ2-3
cdr3_aa: CASSYSGTRGDTQYF

v_call: TRBV6-6
j_call: TRBJ1-1
cdr3_aa: CASGQHSFTEAFF

v_call: TRBV3-1/TRBV3-2
j_call: TRBJ2-1
cdr3_aa: CASSHRSTGRNEQFF

v_call: TRBV19
j_call: TRBJ1-1
cdr3_aa: CASSIGLRNTEAFF

v_call: TRBV28
j_call: TRBJ1-5
cdr3_aa: CASSLRIGNQPQHF

v_call: TRBV12-3/TRBV12-4
j_call: TRBJ1-1
cdr3_aa: CASSLSGGTEAFF

v_call: TRBV6-5
j_call: TRBJ2-1
cdr3_aa: CASSYTGQYNEQFF

v_call: TRBV4-3
j_call: TRBJ1-1
cdr3_aa: CASSQRRGNTEAFF

v_call: TRBV12-3/TRBV12-4
j_call: TRBJ1-2
cdr3_aa: CASSPPVRTPYAF

v_call: TRBV18
j_call: TRBJ1-2
cdr3_aa: CASSPNRDNGYTF

v_call: TRBV29-1
j_call: TRBJ2-7
cdr3_aa: CSVETGGRFEQYF

v_call: TRBV15
j_call: TRBJ2-5
cdr3_aa: CATSRDPNGVETQYF

v_call: TRBV15
j_call: TRBJ2-3
cdr3_aa: CATSRDSGEWNTQYF

v_call: TRBV19
j_call: TRBJ2-7
cdr3_aa: CASSMLTGTYEQYF

v_call: TRBV12-1
j_call: TRBJ2-1
cdr3_aa: CASSFGLAGVNEQFF

v_call: TRBV5-1
j_call: TRBJ2-7
cdr3_aa: CASKTGQGGYYEQYF

v_call: TRBV7-9
j_call: TRBJ2-5
cdr3_aa: CASSPGAGGYQETQYF

v_call: TRBV2
j_call: TRBJ1-1
cdr3_aa: CASSLDRVGKAFF

v_call: TRBV13
j_call: TRBJ1-1
cdr3_aa: CASSFPHGGVNTEAFF

v_call: TRBV7-2
j_call: TRBJ2-7
cdr3_aa: CASRSASGSTSEQYF